The present TCR beta chain was sequenced within a study of T cell responses to AZD1222 COVID-19 vaccine. This CDR3 has 16 residues. V shed 3 bases and J 3 bases; nucleotides not matched to a gene: 9. Germline loops: CDR1 SGHTA, CDR2 FQGNSA. Here immunoSEQ multiplex PCR was the method, and the copy in TCRdb shows in-frame clones only, minus some. The sample includes more than 100,000 clones, over 85% of them seen just once. V gene TRBV7-2 combines with J gene TRBJ2-5, with 8 bases lining up with TRBD2. The material was peripheral blood, obtained on day 0 of AZD1222 vaccination. This receptor was taken from an adult in good health. In nucleotides, the CDR3 is TGTGCCAGCAGCTTTTCGAATGTCGGGGGGGAAGAGACCCAGTACTTC. It yields the protein CASSFSNVGGEETQYF.